The next 28 T cell receptor beta chains were all read from a single sample in a study of T cell changes during pregnancy in multiple sclerosis. The protocol was immunoSEQ multiplex PCR, while the TCRdb copy is restricted to in-frame clones and leaves out a portion. The sample records fewer than 40,000 clones, roughly 87% being singletons. Sample: CD8+ T cells from peripheral blood mononuclear cells, taken in the first trimester of pregnancy. The source of these receptors is a female donor with multiple sclerosis, enrolled in a pregnancy study.

The chain carries TRBV28 and TRBJ2-5; 7 bases are shared with TRBD1. J was trimmed by 2 bases and V by 2 bases; bases with no gene match: 5. This CDR3 comprises 15 residues. CDR1 and CDR2 (germline): MDHEN, SYDVKM. The CDR3 DNA follows: TGTGCCAGCAGTTTAGTCCGGACAGGTCAAGAGACCCAGTACTTC. Its translation: CASSLVRTGQETQYF.

The J gene is TRBJ2-7, the V gene TRBV5-8, with 7 nucleotides matching TRBD1. The CDR3 runs to 13 residues. V shed 2 bases and J 4 bases; nucleotides not matched to a gene: 3. From germline, CDR1 is SGHTS and CDR2 YDEGEE. The CDR3 sequence is CASSFGTEYEQYF. In nucleotides, the CDR3 is TGTGCCAGCAGCTTCGGGACAGAGTACGAGCAGTACTTC.

J is TRBJ1-1 and V is TRBV7-8; D not certain. Germline V gene lookup returns CDR1 SGHVS and CDR2 FQNEAQ. The length of the CDR3 is 15 residues. Trimming removed 5 bases at V and 5 bases at J, with 18 bases between. CDR3 amino acids: CASSVSYKGGTEAFF. For the CDR3, the DNA is TGTGCCAGCAGCGTCTCGTATAAGGGAGGGACTGAAGCTTTCTTT. Using reference TRBV7-8 and TRBJ1-1 for the parts outside the CDR3, the full variable domain is GAGVSQSPRYKVAKRGQDVALRCDPISGHVSLFWYQQALGQGPEFLTYFQNEAQLDKSGLPSDRFFAERPEGSVSTLKIQRTQQEDSAVYLCASSVSYKGGTEAFFGQGTRLTVV.

The chain is built from TRBV9 and TRBJ2-1, with TRBD2 matching over 12 bases. V trimming: 4 bases; J trimming: 8 bases; junction bases outside the gene matches: 4. The CDR3 runs to 14 residues. Germline CDR1 is SGDLS and CDR2 is YYNGEE. This CDR3 reads CASSSSGGADEQFF. CDR3 DNA sequence: TGTGCCAGCAGCTCTAGCGGGGGGGCCGATGAGCAGTTCTTC.

This clone is a singleton in its sample. No DNA is shown, since the ends of the CDR3 on it are uncertain; the CDR3 is the one TCRdb lists. V and J are TRBV11-2 and TRBJ2-4; the table's D gene call, TRBD1, was not cross checked with the DNA. CDR1 and CDR2 from the germline V gene are SGHAT and FQNNGV. Counting both end residues, the CDR3 totals 15 amino acids. CDR3 region: CASSLVVGQGTVKYF.

The CDR3 loop reads CASSVSGSTDTQYF. The CDR3 DNA is TGTGCCAGCAGCGTTAGCGGTAGCACAGATACGCAGTATTTT. This chain joins TRBV6-6 and TRBJ2-3; D perhaps matches TRBD2 (6 bases). Deletions cut 6 bases from V and 0 bases from J, with 10 bases between. In germline, CDR1 is MNHNY, CDR2 SVGAGI (reference sequence). The CDR3 loop spans 14 amino acids.

This chain connects TRBV5-6 to TRBJ1-2; 9 nucleotides align to TRBD1. After removal of 2 bases from V and 6 bases from J, the junction contained 2 bases not matched to a gene. CDR3 length: 13 amino acids. Germline V gives CDR1 SGHDT, CDR2 YYEEEE. The CDR3 reads CASSFGTGNGYTF. CDR3 nucleotides: TGTGCCAGCAGCTTCGGGACAGGGAATGGCTACACCTTC. Full variable domain (rest looked up from reference TRBV5-6 and TRBJ1-2): DAGVTQSPTHLIKTRGQQVTLRCSPKSGHDTVSWYQQALGQGPQFIFQYYEEEERQRGNFPDRFSGHQFPNYSSELNVNALLLGDSALYLCASSFGTGNGYTFGSGTRLTVV.

The rearrangement uses TRBV28 and TRBJ2-3; tentatively, D is TRBD1 (5 bases). The CDR3 consists of 14 residues. The germline V gene has CDR1 MDHEN and CDR2 SYDVKM. The V end lost 6 bases, the J end lost 1 base, and 11 bases lay between the germline ends. CDR3 nucleotides: TGTGCCAGCAGCCAGGTCAGGGGCACAGATACGCAGTATTTT. It is translated as CASSQVRGTDTQYF. The full variable domain, rest sourced from reference TRBV28 and TRBJ2-3, is DVKVTQSSRYLVKRTGEKVFLECVQDMDHENMFWYRQDPGLGLRLIYFSYDVKMKEKGDIPEGYSVSREKKERFSLILESASTNQTSMYLCASSQVRGTDTQYFGPGTRLTVL.

This clone has only one observation. The V call is TRBV7-9, the J call TRBJ2-4, with 9 positions matching TRBD1. Unmatched junction bases numbered 7, after V lost 5 bases and J lost 8 bases. In germline, CDR1 is SEHNR, CDR2 FQNEAQ (reference sequence). This CDR3 has 14 amino acids. In DNA, the CDR3 is TGTGCCAGCAGCACCGGGACAGGGAGTTACATTCAGTACTTC. It yields the protein CASSTGTGSYIQYF.

V gene TRBV11-1 combines with J gene TRBJ2-1, with TRBD2 matching 9 bases. This CDR3 is built from 16 residues. Per germline, CDR1 SGHAT and CDR2 FQDESV (reference sequence). V gave up 3 bases and J gave up 3 bases; unmatched junction bases: 6. The CDR3: CASSFMREGIYNEQFF. DNA of the CDR3: TGTGCCAGCAGCTTTATGCGGGAGGGGATCTACAATGAGCAGTTCTTC.

This clone was recorded only once. The chain uses TRBV10-3 and TRBJ1-1; TRBD1 is a possible D gene (6 bases). The germline CDR1 and CDR2 sequences are ENHRY and SYGVKD. V was shortened by 10 bases and J by 3 bases, with 12 bases between the two germline ends. The CDR3 loop spans 12 amino acids. Here the CDR3 reads CATQGSDTEAFF. CDR3 nucleotides: TGTGCCACACAGGGCTCGGACACTGAAGCTTTCTTT.

The chain links TRBV14 to TRBJ1-6; TRBD1 matches at 10 bases. The CDR3 has 22 residues. Losses at the gene ends were 0 bases for V and 0 bases for J; bases not matched to a gene: 14. The germline gives CDR1 SGHDN, CDR2 FVKESK. CDR3 nucleotides: TGTGCCAGCAGCCAAGAATTGGTTTGGGACAGGGGTAGTTCCTCCTATAATTCACCCCTCCACTTT. This sequence encodes CASSQELVWDRGSSSYNSPLHF.

The chain is built from TRBV7-9 and TRBJ1-1; 7 positions match TRBD1. This CDR3 contains 13 residues. In germline, CDR1 is SEHNR, CDR2 FQNEAQ (reference sequence). With 7 bases clipped from V and 2 bases from J, the junction kept 4 bases outside the gene matches. For the CDR3, the DNA is TGTGCCAGCACCCAGGGGGGCAACACTGAAGCTTTCTTT. Its protein product is CASTQGGNTEAFF.

The table lists this clone with a count of one. The chain has TRBV29-1 and TRBJ2-5, with 10 bases fitting TRBD1. Germline lookup yields CDR1 SQVTM and CDR2 ANQGSEA. This CDR3 spans 14 amino acids. J gave up 4 bases and V 2 bases, and 4 bases lay outside the gene matches. Here the CDR3 DNA reads TGCAGCGTTGAAACCGGACAGGGGGGAGAGACCCAGTACTTC. This sequence encodes CSVETGQGGETQYF. The full variable domain, completed using reference TRBV29-1 and TRBJ2-5, is SAVISQKPSRDICQRGTSLTIQCQVDSQVTMMFWYRQQPGQSLTLIATANQGSEATYESGFVIDKFPISRPNLTFSTLTVSNMSPEDSSIYLCSVETGQGGETQYFGPGTRLLVL.

The chain employs TRBV14 and TRBJ2-3; D ambiguous. The V and J ends lost 5 bases and 2 bases respectively, with 8 bases between them. This CDR3 region has 13 residues. Germline V gene data show CDR1 as SGHDN and CDR2 as FVKESK. The CDR3 sequence: CASSLVPTDTQYF. The CDR3 coding sequence is TGTGCCAGCAGCTTAGTCCCCACAGATACGCAGTATTTT.

The gene calls are TRBV18 and TRBJ2-5; 7 positions match TRBD1. There are 15 residues in the CDR3. Trimming cost V 4 bases and J 2 bases; bases outside gene matches: 7. CDR1 and CDR2 from the germline V gene are KGHSH and LQKENI. Written as DNA, the CDR3 is TGTGCCAGCTCACTCCAAGGGACAGTACAAGAGACCCAGTACTTC. Translation: CASSLQGTVQETQYF.

The rearrangement joins TRBV6-4 to TRBJ2-2; 10 positions match TRBD2. Germline lookup yields CDR1 MRHNA and CDR2 SNTAGT. This CDR3 has 15 residues. With V trimmed by 10 bases and J by 7 bases, 12 bases remained unmatched. The DNA of the CDR3 is TGTGCCACGGGACTAGCGTCCTTAGGGAGCGGGGAGCTGTTTTTT. It translates to CATGLASLGSGELFF.

This chain uses TRBV5-1 with TRBJ2-1, with TRBD2 identical over 10 bases. V lost 6 bases to trimming and J lost 1 base; unmatched junction nucleotides: 4. Per the germline V gene, CDR1 is SGHRS and CDR2 is YFSETQ. The CDR3 spans 15 residues. CDR3 sequence: CASIRTSGSYNEQFF. As DNA, the CDR3 is TGCGCCAGCATCCGGACTAGCGGATCCTACAATGAGCAGTTCTTC. Full variable domain (rest looked up from reference TRBV5-1 and TRBJ2-1): KAGVTQTPRYLIKTRGQQVTLSCSPISGHRSVSWYQQTPGQGLQFLFEYFSETQRNKGNFPGRFSGRQFSNSRSEMNVSTLELGDSALYLCASIRTSGSYNEQFFGPGTRLTVL.

The J gene is TRBJ2-1, the V gene TRBV7-6, with TRBD1 matching over 9 bases. Germline V gene data show CDR1 as SGHVS and CDR2 as FNYEAQ. After removal of 4 bases from V and 1 base from J, the junction contained 5 bases not matched to a gene. This CDR3 is 16 amino acids long. CDR3 nucleotide sequence: TGTGCCAGCAGCTCTTCCGGGACAGGGTCCTACAATGAGCAGTTCTTC. Amino acid sequence: CASSSSGTGSYNEQFF.

This clone was seen a few times. V is TRBV29-1 and J is TRBJ1-1; the D is unclear. The V gene's germline CDR1 is SQVTM and CDR2 ANQGSEA. Trimming removed 1 base at V and 4 bases at J, with 10 bases between. This CDR3 comprises 13 residues. The CDR3 sequence: CSVEVGGLTEAFF. The CDR3 nucleotides are TGCAGCGTTGAAGTAGGAGGGCTCACTGAAGCTTTCTTT.

This sequence joins TRBV5-4 and TRBJ2-2; the match to TRBD2 covers 7 bases. V trimming: 1 base; J trimming: 1 base; junction bases outside the gene matches: 4. This CDR3 has 16 residues. The germline V gene encodes CDR1 SGHNT and CDR2 YYREEE (reference sequence). The CDR3: CASSLSAGENTGELFF. The DNA for the CDR3 is TGTGCCAGCAGCTTGTCGGCGGGGGAGAACACCGGGGAGCTGTTTTTT. The variable domain in full, completed from reference TRBV5-4 and TRBJ2-2, reads ETGVTQSPTHLIKTRGQQVTLRCSSQSGHNTVSWYQQALGQGPQFIFQYYREEENGRGNFPPRFSGLQFPNYSSELNVNALELDDSALYLCASSLSAGENTGELFFGEGSRLTVL.

V gene TRBV27 combines with J gene TRBJ2-7; TRBD2 aligns across 10 bases. This CDR3 is built from 14 residues. V lost 2 bases and J lost 6; bases outside the gene matches: 4. Germline V gene lookup returns CDR1 MNHEY and CDR2 SMNVEV (reference sequence). CDR3 bases: TGTGCCAGCAGTTTACTAGCGGGGGTTCGCGAGCAGTACTTC. Residues: CASSLLAGVREQYF.

The CDR3: CASSFEYGEQFF. In nucleotides, the CDR3 is TGTGCCAGCAGTTTCGAGTATGGTGAGCAGTTCTTC. The chain uses TRBV27 and TRBJ2-1; D uncertain. Germline CDR1 is MNHEY and CDR2 is SMNVEV (reference sequence). This CDR3 has 12 residues. V gave up 3 bases and J gave up 9 bases, with 9 bases separating them.

V usage is TRBV28 and J usage is TRBJ2-1, with 13 bases identical to TRBD2. The germline V gene has CDR1 MDHEN and CDR2 SYDVKM. This CDR3 has 18 residues. V trimming: 5 bases; J trimming: 8 bases; junction bases outside the gene matches: 15. CDR3 DNA sequence: TGTGCCAGCAGTCCAAAATTGAAACTAGCGGGAGGGCCCCATGAGCAGTTCTTC. This codes for CASSPKLKLAGGPHEQFF.

The chain links TRBV7-9 to TRBJ1-2; D is unclear. The V and J ends lost 4 bases and 0 bases respectively, with 15 bases between them. CDR3 length equals 16 residues. Germline V gene data show CDR1 as SEHNR and CDR2 as FQNEAQ (reference sequence). CDR3 residues: CASSYNEQAANYGYTF. The CDR3, as DNA: TGTGCCAGCAGCTATAATGAGCAAGCGGCTAACTATGGCTACACCTTC. The full variable domain, with the rest looked up from reference TRBV7-9 and TRBJ1-2, is DTGVSQNPRHKITKRGQNVTFRCDPISEHNRLYWYRQTLGQGPEFLTYFQNEAQLEKSRLLSDRFSAERPKGSFSTLEIQRTEQGDSAMYLCASSYNEQAANYGYTFGSGTRLTVV.

The gene calls are TRBV30 and TRBJ2-1; weak D call: TRBD2 (6 bases). Trimming stripped 1 base from V and 10 bases from J, with 14 bases between. The CDR3 spans 13 residues. Germline CDR1 is GTSNPN and CDR2 is SVGIG (reference sequence). CDR3 residues: CAWSEVPRGEQFF. CDR3 bases: TGTGCCTGGAGTGAAGTTCCCCGGGGGGAGCAGTTCTTC. Combining the CDR3 with reference TRBV30 and TRBJ2-1 gives the whole variable domain SQTIHQWPATLVQPVGSPLSLECTVEGTSNPNLYWYRQAAGRGLQLLFYSVGIGQISSEVPQNLSASRPQDRQFILSSKKLLLSDSGFYLCAWSEVPRGEQFFGPGTRLTVL.

V and J are TRBV7-9 and TRBJ2-1, with 15 positions matching TRBD2. After removal of 4 bases from V and 13 bases from J, the junction contained 2 bases not matched to a gene. The CDR3 has 13 residues. Germline V lookup: CDR1 SEHNR, CDR2 FQNEAQ (reference sequence). The DNA for the CDR3 is TGTGCCAGCAGCTCGGGACTAGCGGGGGGCCAGTTCTTC. This translates into CASSSGLAGGQFF. The full variable domain, in which reference TRBV7-9 and TRBJ2-1 provide the parts outside the CDR3, is DTGVSQNPRHKITKRGQNVTFRCDPISEHNRLYWYRQTLGQGPEFLTYFQNEAQLEKSRLLSDRFSAERPKGSFSTLEIQRTEQGDSAMYLCASSSGLAGGQFFGPGTRLTVL.

This rearrangement joins TRBV16 to TRBJ2-1; D is undetermined. Germline V gives CDR1 KGHSY, CDR2 FQNENV. The CDR3 loop spans 17 amino acids. V was shortened by 0 bases and J by 9 bases, with 21 bases between the two germline ends. This CDR3 reads CASSQSLGLSVRGEQFF. In DNA, the CDR3 is TGTGCCAGCAGCCAATCCCTCGGCCTCTCCGTTCGCGGTGAGCAGTTCTTC.